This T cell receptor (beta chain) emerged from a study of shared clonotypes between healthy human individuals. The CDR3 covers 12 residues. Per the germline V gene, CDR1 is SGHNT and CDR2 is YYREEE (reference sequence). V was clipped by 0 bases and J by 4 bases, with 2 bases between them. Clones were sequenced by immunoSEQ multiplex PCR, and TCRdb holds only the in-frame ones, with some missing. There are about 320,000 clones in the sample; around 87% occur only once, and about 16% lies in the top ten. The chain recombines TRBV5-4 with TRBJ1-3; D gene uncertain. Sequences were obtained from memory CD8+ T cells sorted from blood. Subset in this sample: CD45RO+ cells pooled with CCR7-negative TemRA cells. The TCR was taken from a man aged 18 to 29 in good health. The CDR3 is CASSLDGNTIYF. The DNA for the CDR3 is TGTGCCAGCAGCTTGGACGGAAACACCATATATTTT.